These T cell receptor beta chains were read from a single sample in a study of T cells in Graves' hyperthyroidism and ophthalmopathy. TCRdb reprocessed the multiplex PCR reads via MiXCR and lists one record per CDR3 protein. The data contain around 34,000 distinct CDR3 sequences, 52% of them singletons. Sequenced: blood. The receptors shown here come from a woman aged 40 to 49 with Graves' ophthalmopathy. CDR3s include the opening cysteine and the closing phenylalanine or tryptophan. Each record gives: V gene, J gene, CDR3 protein.

TRBV28	TRBJ2-2	CASSSGRVVYTGGLFF
TRBV7-9	TRBJ1-1	CASSLVTLMSEAFF
TRBV5-1	TRBJ2-6	CGSSSYRVSGANVLTF
TRBV28	TRBJ1-6	CASSVDRGFRNSPLHF
TRBV2	TRBJ2-7	CASSERSGAYEQYF
TRBV20-1	TRBJ1-5	CSAINRRTGGWQPQHF
TRBV6-2/TRBV6-3	TRBJ2-3	CASSYSSGSTDTQYF
TRBV3-1	TRBJ2-7	CASSPKGRGPYEQYF
TRBV29-1	TRBJ2-1	CSVEDPRLLNEQFF
TRBV20-1	TRBJ2-3	CSARYRGISTDTQYF
TRBV15	TRBJ2-5	CATSRDGSGQETQYF
TRBV19	TRBJ1-1	CASSSRPEKGEAFF
TRBV3-2	TRBJ2-7	CASSQAGGAPDEQYF
TRBV15	TRBJ1-6	CATSRDFGNSPLHF
TRBV12-3/TRBV12-4	TRBJ2-5	CASSPGPSQETQYF
TRBV30	TRBJ2-5	CAWSVTRSYQETQYF
TRBV19	TRBJ2-2	CATAAGQNTGELFF
TRBV6-1	TRBJ2-7	CTSSEHVPYEQYF
TRBV6-7	TRBJ1-4	CASSSWTGESEKLFF
TRBV20-1	TRBJ1-1	CSARHKGLNTEAFF
TRBV2	TRBJ2-7	CASIAGSYEQYF
TRBV9	TRBJ1-5	CASSGGQGCQPQHF
TRBV4-1	TRBJ2-1	CASSQGRGDYNEQFF
TRBV4-3	TRBJ2-3	CASSQDFRGGAQDTQYF
TRBV15	TRBJ2-1	CATRTSQAYNEQFF
TRBV2	TRBJ2-1	CASSPGTGQNEQFF